Sequencing of this T cell receptor (beta chain) was carried out in a study of shared clonotypes between healthy human individuals. Libraries were prepared by immunoSEQ multiplex PCR; TCRdb keeps only in-frame clonotypes and omits some of them. The profile covers over 300,000 clones, with around 87% appearing a single time and about a sixth taken by the ten largest. This CDR3 region has 16 residues. Germline CDR1 reads SNHLY; CDR2 reads FYNNEI. V was trimmed by 1 base and J by 1 base, leaving 14 bases between them. The material sequenced was memory CD8+ T cells sorted from blood. The subset here: CD45RO+ cells pooled with CCR7-negative TemRA cells. J is TRBJ2-7 and V is TRBV2; tentatively, D is TRBD1 (5 bases). This receptor was obtained from a man aged 18-30 years in good health. In DNA form, the CDR3 reads TGTGCCAGCAGTGAAGGAGGCAGGGTGGGATCCTACGAGCAGTACTTC. Translation: CASSEGGRVGSYEQYF.